Following are 3 T cell receptor beta chains from one sample sequenced in a study of Ad26.COV2.S vaccination and SARS-CoV-2 variants. Only in-frame clones appear in the TCRdb table, and some are missing; sequencing was by immunoSEQ multiplex PCR. Of 350,000 to 400,000 clones in the sample, approximately 86% were seen once. Treatment in this sample: approximately 18 received Ad26.COV2.S at low or high dose, single or two shots; several received placebo; per-sample allocation not given. Specimen acquisition occurred on day 63 following the initial vaccine or placebo injection. The sequencing here drew on peripheral blood, taken in a trial of Ad26.COV2.S vaccine versus placebo. The receptor source for this set is a person between 18 and 59 years old who received the Ad26.COV2.S COVID-19 vaccine or a placebo.

This chain connects TRBV20-1 to TRBJ2-5; the match to TRBD2 covers 10 bases. The CDR3 is 16 amino acids. V dropped 3 bases and J dropped 2; count of bases not matched to a gene: 9. Germline CDR1 reads DFQATT; CDR2 reads SNEGSKA (reference sequence). The CDR3 region is CSASLVSGGDQETQYF. DNA for the CDR3: TGCAGTGCTAGTTTAGTAAGCGGGGGGGATCAAGAGACCCAGTACTTC.

V and J are TRBV27 and TRBJ2-3, with D possibly being TRBD1 (6 bases). Germline CDR1 MNHEY, CDR2 SMNVEV (reference sequence). Trimming took 9 bases from V and 2 from J, leaving 21 bases between them. This CDR3 contains 16 residues. This CDR3 is CASREFPDRPTDTQYF. The DNA for the CDR3 is TGTGCCAGTCGAGAGTTCCCCGACAGGCCCACAGATACGCAGTATTTT.

V and J are TRBV27 and TRBJ1-1, with D possibly matching TRBD1 (5 bases). The CDR3 contains 15 residues. Germline-derived CDR1 and CDR2 are MNHEY and SMNVEV (reference sequence). The V gene lost 6 bases and the J gene lost 3 bases, with 17 bases spanning the gap. In nucleotides, the CDR3 is TGTGCCAGCAGGGGGGACCGCATCGGAGACACTGAAGCTTTCTTT. Its translation is CASRGDRIGDTEAFF.